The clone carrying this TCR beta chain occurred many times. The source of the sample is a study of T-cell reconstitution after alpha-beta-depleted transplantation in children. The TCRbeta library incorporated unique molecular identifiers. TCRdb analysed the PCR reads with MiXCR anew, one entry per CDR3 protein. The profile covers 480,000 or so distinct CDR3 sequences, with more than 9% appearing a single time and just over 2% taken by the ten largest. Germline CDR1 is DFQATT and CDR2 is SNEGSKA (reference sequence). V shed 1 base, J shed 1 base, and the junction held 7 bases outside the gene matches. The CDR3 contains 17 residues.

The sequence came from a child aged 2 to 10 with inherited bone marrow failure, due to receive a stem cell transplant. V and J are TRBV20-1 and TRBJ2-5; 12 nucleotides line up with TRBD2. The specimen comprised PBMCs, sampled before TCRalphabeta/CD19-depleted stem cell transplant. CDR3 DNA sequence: TGCAGTGCTAGAGGACAGGGGACTAGCGGGTCCCAAGAGACCCAGTACTTC. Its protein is CSARGQGTSGSQETQYF.